This TCR beta chain is from a study of tumor-infiltrating lymphocytes in primary liver carcinoma. Overall study context: Read depth, roughly 3.5 to 8 million productive TCRbeta reads, did not differ significantly between tissues.

Total RNA (approximately 0.5 ug) served as template for TCR beta cDNA synthesis primed by a constant-region primer. Modified slightly, ARM-PCR produced TCR beta libraries over three nested multiplex PCR rounds. The opening two PCR rounds, approximately 10 cycles each, paired TRBV1-TRBV30 forward primers with a C-beta reverse primer. One entry per CDR3 protein, called by TCRdb with MiXCR from the multiplex PCR reads. The sample shows approximately 310,000 distinct CDR3 sequences, over 55% of them seen only once. The CDR3 is 14 residues long. Per the germline V gene, CDR1 is MNHEY and CDR2 is SVGEGT. Trimming pared 6 bases from V and 9 bases from J, leaving 18 bases between. Extraction also yielded germline DNA, while blood RNA was obtained from unsorted whole blood.

The TCR comes from a man in his forties with primary liver carcinoma and hepatitis B virus infection. Sequences were obtained from peripheral blood. The chain uses TRBV6-2 or TRBV6-3 and TRBJ2-1; no firm D call. This CDR3 reads CASRAFLAAGEQFF. DNA of the CDR3: TGTGCCAGCAGAGCCTTCCTGGCTGCCGGTGAGCAGTTCTTC.